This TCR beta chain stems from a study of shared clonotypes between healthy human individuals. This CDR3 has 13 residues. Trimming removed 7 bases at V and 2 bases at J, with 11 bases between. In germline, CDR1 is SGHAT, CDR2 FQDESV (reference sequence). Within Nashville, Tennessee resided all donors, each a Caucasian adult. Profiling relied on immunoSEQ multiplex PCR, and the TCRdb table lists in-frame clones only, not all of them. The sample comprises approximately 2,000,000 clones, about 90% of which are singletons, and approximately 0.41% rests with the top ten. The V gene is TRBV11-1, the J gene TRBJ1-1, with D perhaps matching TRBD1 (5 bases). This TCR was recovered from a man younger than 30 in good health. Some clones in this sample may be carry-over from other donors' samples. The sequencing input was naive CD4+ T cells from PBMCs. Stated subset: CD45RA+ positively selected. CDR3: CASTKGHNTEAFF. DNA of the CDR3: TGTGCCAGCACAAAAGGACATAACACTGAAGCTTTCTTT.